One sample yielded the 30 T cell receptor beta chains listed below, sequenced in a study of T cell responses to AZD1222 COVID-19 vaccine (dated by TCRdb to 2020 to 2023). Libraries were built with the immunoSEQ multiplex PCR assay. TCRdb retrieved this table from immuneACCESS and kept in-frame rearrangements only. Not all clones are present; in checked studies, unresolved V genes account for under half, and no reason is known for the remainder. The sample includes some 120,000 clones, with approximately 94% observed a single time. The ten biggest clones cover around 7% of the sample. In light of the paper, this sample's time point label describes: baseline before first vaccination. The starting material was peripheral blood, obtained on day 0 of AZD1222 vaccination. These receptors originate from an adult in good health.

The chain uses TRBV4-2 and TRBJ2-1, with D perhaps assigned TRBD1 or TRBD2 (5 bases each). The V end was cut by 6 bases, the J end by 6 bases, with 18 bases between. CDR3 size: 15 residues. In germline, CDR1 is LGHNA, CDR2 YNFKEQ. The CDR3 region is CASRHTGTSGNEQFF. In nucleotides, the CDR3 is TGTGCCAGCAGACACACCGGGACCTCGGGCAATGAGCAGTTCTTC.

The chain joins TRBV7-9 to TRBJ2-1; 11 bases map to TRBD2. Germline V gene lookup returns CDR1 SEHNR and CDR2 FQNEAQ (reference sequence). The V segment lost 3 bases and the J segment 8 bases; nucleotides outside the gene matches: 6. CDR3 length: 15 residues. The CDR3 loop is CASSFTSGSLDEQFF. Here the CDR3 DNA reads TGTGCCAGCAGCTTCACTAGCGGGAGCTTGGATGAGCAGTTCTTC.

This chain links TRBV6-5 with TRBJ2-2, with a possible D match to TRBD1 (6 bases). The germline gives CDR1 MNHEY, CDR2 SVGAGI. Trimming pared 3 bases from V and 5 bases from J, leaving 10 bases between. The CDR3 totals 14 residues. CDR3 region: CASSYPTGTGELFF. The CDR3 DNA sequence: TGTGCCAGCAGTTATCCTACAGGGACCGGGGAGCTGTTTTTT.

This chain connects TRBV4-3 to TRBJ2-1; perhaps TRBD2 as D (5 bases). Trimming left V 5 bases short and J 8 bases short, with 16 bases between. Germline V gene sequence: CDR1 LGHNA, CDR2 YSLEER. The CDR3 loop spans 14 amino acids. The chain's CDR3 is CASSYLVLVDEQFF. The CDR3 DNA reads as TGCGCCAGCAGCTACCTCGTACTAGTCGATGAGCAGTTCTTC.

V usage is TRBV19 and J usage is TRBJ2-7, with D uncertain. The CDR3 has 14 residues. CDR1 and CDR2 (germline): LNHDA, SQIVND (reference sequence). Trimming took 5 bases from V and 7 from J, leaving 18 bases between them. The CDR3 nucleotides read TGTGCCAGTAGTCCACTCCTGGCCTTGGGGGAGCAGTACTTC. Amino acid sequence: CASSPLLALGEQYF.

J is TRBJ1-2 and V is TRBV28; 8 bases agree with TRBD1. The CDR3 loop spans 16 amino acids. V shed 4 bases and J 5 bases; nucleotides not matched to a gene: 12. Per the germline V gene, CDR1 is MDHEN and CDR2 is SYDVKM. The CDR3, as DNA: TGTGCCAGCAGTTCCGGTGGGACAGGTCAAGGATATGGCTACACCTTC. This translates into CASSSGGTGQGYGYTF.

This clone is a singleton in its sample. The chain couples TRBV9 to TRBJ2-7; D gene unclear. The germline V and J ends were trimmed by 0 bases and 0 bases, with 7 bases remaining between them. CDR3 length: 14 residues. The germline V gene encodes CDR1 SGDLS and CDR2 YYNGEE. The CDR3 loop reads CASSVALTSYEQYF. CDR3 bases: TGTGCCAGCAGCGTAGCTCTCACCTCCTACGAGCAGTACTTC.

V gene TRBV19 combines with J gene TRBJ2-7, with 9 bases fitting TRBD2. V was clipped by 6 bases and J by 4 bases; unmatched bases: 13. Per the germline V gene, CDR1 is LNHDA and CDR2 is SQIVND (reference sequence). There are 16 residues in the CDR3. The CDR3 sequence is CASRIPGLAPEYEQYF. The CDR3 DNA reads as TGTGCCAGTAGAATACCTGGACTAGCGCCCGAATACGAGCAGTACTTC.

This chain links TRBV18 with TRBJ2-7; the match to TRBD2 covers 8 bases. V was clipped by 3 bases and J by 4 bases; unmatched bases: 8. Germline V gives CDR1 KGHSH, CDR2 LQKENI. This CDR3 region has 15 residues. This CDR3 reads CASSPSGTRGYEQYF. The DNA for the CDR3 is TGTGCCAGCTCACCTTCCGGGACTAGGGGGTACGAGCAGTACTTC.

The chain uses TRBV6-5 and TRBJ1-4; no definite D call. V was clipped by 7 bases and J by 0 bases, with 9 bases between them. CDR3 size: 14 residues. The V gene's germline CDR1 is MNHEY and CDR2 SVGAGI. The CDR3 coding sequence is TGTGCCAGCAAAACGACGCCAACTAATGAAAAACTGTTTTTT. Encoded protein: CASKTTPTNEKLFF.

The rearrangement joins TRBV7-9 to TRBJ2-3; TRBD1 agrees at 7 bases. CDR3 length: 14 residues. CDR1 SEHNR and CDR2 FQNEAQ come from the germline V gene (reference sequence). V was pared by 3 bases and J by 5 bases, with 5 bases of the junction left unmatched. CDR3 DNA sequence: TGTGCCAGCAGCTTTGTGGCAGGGGGAGATACGCAGTATTTT. Amino acid sequence: CASSFVAGGDTQYF.

The J gene is TRBJ2-3, the V gene TRBV2; the D is unclear. Germline CDR1 SNHLY, CDR2 FYNNEI. This CDR3 contains 13 residues. V lost 10 bases and J 0 bases, leaving 11 bases between the germline ends. The CDR3 region has the DNA TGTGCCACCCGGGCGGATAGCACAGATACGCAGTATTTT. Amino acids: CATRADSTDTQYF.

V and J are TRBV4-1 and TRBJ2-6; 11 positions match TRBD1. The V gene end was trimmed by 1 base and the J gene end by 4 bases; junction bases not matched to a gene: 9. There are 19 residues in the CDR3. CDR1 and CDR2 from the germline V gene are MGHRA and YSYEKL. The CDR3 bases are TGCGCCAGCAGCCAAGTCTCGGGGACAGGGGGTTTCGGGGCCAACGTCCTGACTTTC. The encoded protein is CASSQVSGTGGFGANVLTF.

The V and J genes are TRBV28 and TRBJ2-1; TRBD2 matches 8 bases. Germline trimming cut 6 bases from V and 10 bases from J; bases unmatched to any gene: 17. Germline V gives CDR1 MDHEN, CDR2 SYDVKM. The CDR3 has 16 residues. The CDR3 here is CASRHDSGGGLNEQFF. In DNA form, the CDR3 reads TGTGCCAGCAGACACGACAGCGGGGGAGGCCTCAACGAGCAGTTCTTC.

The genes are TRBV7-9 and TRBJ2-2, with 9 bases fitting TRBD1. Germline trimming cut 5 bases from V and 1 base from J; bases unmatched to any gene: 5. Germline lookup yields CDR1 SEHNR and CDR2 FQNEAQ (reference sequence). CDR3 size: 16 residues. CDR3 in amino acids: CASSRTTGGNTGELFF. The CDR3 nucleotides read TGTGCCAGCAGCCGTACGACAGGGGGGAACACCGGGGAGCTGTTTTTT.

This sequence joins TRBV5-1 and TRBJ1-5; 7 nucleotides agree with TRBD1. The V gene end was trimmed by 4 bases and the J gene end by 7 bases; junction bases not matched to a gene: 5. Looked up from germline, CDR1 is SGHRS and CDR2 is YFSETQ. The CDR3 has 13 residues. Here the CDR3 reads CASSEQGYQPQHF. In DNA, the CDR3 is TGCGCCAGCAGCGAACAGGGGTACCAGCCCCAGCATTTT.

The chain is built from TRBV25-1 and TRBJ2-2; the D gene is possibly TRBD1 (6 bases). Germline values: CDR1 MGHDK, CDR2 SYGVNS. V lost 3 bases to trimming and J lost 2 bases, with 16 bases between them. CDR3 length equals 17 residues. This chain's CDR3 is CASSEVPGRGNTGELFF. CDR3 DNA: TGTGCCAGCAGTGAGGTCCCTGGCAGGGGTAACACCGGGGAGCTGTTTTTT.

CDR3 in amino acids: CASSMEGQAKNIQYF. The CDR3 bases are TGTGCCAGTAGTATGGAGGGACAGGCCAAAAACATTCAGTACTTC. The rearrangement links TRBV19 to TRBJ2-4; D may be TRBD1 (7 bases). Trimming took off 3 bases at V and 1 base at J, with 10 bases between the two ends. CDR3 length equals 15 residues. Per germline, CDR1 LNHDA and CDR2 SQIVND (reference sequence).

This clone was found once. V gene TRBV6-5 combines with J gene TRBJ2-7; TRBD2 might be the D (6 bases). This CDR3 has 15 amino acids. V was clipped by 0 bases and J by 1 base, with 10 bases between them. Germline V gene data show CDR1 as MNHEY and CDR2 as SVGAGI. The CDR3 DNA is TGTGCCAGCAGTTACTCGAAGGGACTTTCCTACGAGCAGTACTTC. It translates to CASSYSKGLSYEQYF.

The rearrangement links TRBV27 to TRBJ2-3; TRBD2 matches at 11 bases. Germline CDR1 and CDR2: MNHEY and SMNVEV (reference sequence). J lost 4 bases, V lost 2 bases, and 8 bases had no gene match. The CDR3 runs 17 residues. The CDR3 bases are TGTGCCAGCAGTTTAAAGTCGGGACTAGCGGTCCCAGATACGCAGTATTTT. Its protein product is CASSLKSGLAVPDTQYF.

V and J are TRBV19 and TRBJ1-1; no clear D gene. CDR3 length: 13 amino acids. The germline V gene has CDR1 LNHDA and CDR2 SQIVND (reference sequence). V lost 4 bases and J 8 bases, leaving 14 bases between the germline ends. The chain's CDR3 is CASSNTVREEAFF. CDR3 nucleotide sequence: TGTGCCAGTAGTAACACCGTCCGGGAGGAAGCTTTCTTT.

The gene calls are TRBV9 and TRBJ2-7, with 9 bases aligning to TRBD2. Germline V lookup: CDR1 SGDLS, CDR2 YYNGEE. The CDR3 consists of 16 residues. V dropped 2 bases and J dropped 2; count of bases not matched to a gene: 8. Written as DNA, the CDR3 is TGTGCCAGCAGCGTTGGGTCGACTAGCGGCACCTACGAGCAGTACTTC. As protein: CASSVGSTSGTYEQYF.

The chain has TRBV28 and TRBJ1-5, with D possibly TRBD1 on 5 matching bases. V was trimmed by 1 base and J by 1 base, leaving 8 bases between them. Germline CDR1 MDHEN, CDR2 SYDVKM. The CDR3 length is 15 residues. The CDR3 bases are TGTGCCAGCAGTTTATCTAAGGGGAGCAATCAGCCCCAGCATTTT. Amino acids: CASSLSKGSNQPQHF.

J is TRBJ1-2 and V is TRBV3-1 (or the pseudogene TRBV3-2); 10 bases map to TRBD1. The germline V gene has CDR1 LGHDT and CDR2 YNNKEL (reference sequence). This CDR3 contains 14 residues. V dropped 1 base and J dropped 6; count of bases not matched to a gene: 2. CDR3 sequence (DNA): TGTGCCAGCAGCCAAGGACAGGGGGCAGATGGCTACACCTTC. Protein sequence: CASSQGQGADGYTF.

V is TRBV14 and J is TRBJ2-5; D is unresolved. The CDR3 has 14 amino acids. Deletions cut 0 bases from V and 4 bases from J, with 9 bases between. CDR1 and CDR2 from the germline V gene are SGHDN and FVKESK. As DNA, the CDR3 is TGTGCCAGCAGCCAAGAGGGGAAGAGAGAGACCCAGTACTTC. This gives the protein CASSQEGKRETQYF. Using reference TRBV14 and TRBJ2-5 for the parts outside the CDR3, the full variable domain is EAGVTQFPSHSVIEKGQTVTLRCDPISGHDNLYWYRRVMGKEIKFLLHFVKESKQDESGMPNNRFLAERTGGTYSTLKVQPAELEDSGVYFCASSQEGKRETQYFGPGTRLLVL.

The J gene is TRBJ1-3, the V gene TRBV2; D is undetermined. The CDR3 is 11 residues long. The V gene lost 5 bases and the J gene lost 9 bases, with 8 bases spanning the gap. The germline CDR1 and CDR2 sequences are SNHLY and FYNNEI. CDR3 region: CASSTSSTIYF. CDR3 sequence (DNA): TGTGCCAGCAGTACCTCTTCCACCATATATTTT.

The chain has TRBV18 and TRBJ2-2; 7 bases agree with TRBD1. The V gene end was trimmed by 3 bases and the J gene end by 4 bases; junction bases not matched to a gene: 8. The CDR3 is made up of 16 amino acids. Per the germline V gene, CDR1 is KGHSH and CDR2 is LQKENI. CDR3 sequence: CASSPGMTGSTGELFF. The CDR3 nucleotides read TGTGCCAGCTCACCGGGGATGACAGGGAGCACCGGGGAGCTGTTTTTT.

A remark on this clone: This CDR3 is also generated by other DNA sequences in the sample. The chain joins TRBV28 to TRBJ1-5, with D perhaps matching TRBD1 (5 bases). This CDR3 is 15 amino acids long. V was trimmed by 2 bases and J by 2 bases, leaving 10 bases between them. Germline V gene data show CDR1 as MDHEN and CDR2 as SYDVKM. The CDR3 reads CASSLTQGGNQPQHF. CDR3 sequence (DNA): TGTGCCAGCAGTTTAACGCAGGGAGGCAATCAGCCCCAGCATTTT.

This chain joins TRBV18 and TRBJ1-2; possibly TRBD1 for D (6 bases). The germline gives CDR1 KGHSH, CDR2 LQKENI. The CDR3 totals 16 residues. V shed 2 bases and J shed 1 base, with 14 bases lying between them. The CDR3 reads CASSPFPTGNNYGYTF. In DNA form, the CDR3 reads TGTGCCAGCTCACCATTTCCGACAGGCAATAACTATGGCTACACCTTC.

The V gene is TRBV27, the J gene TRBJ1-2; no definite D call. This CDR3 has 13 residues. V lost 1 base and J lost 10, with 13 bases in between. Germline V gene sequence: CDR1 MNHEY, CDR2 SMNVEV (reference sequence). The CDR3 is CASSLYFRGYYTF. CDR3 DNA: TGTGCCAGCAGTTTATACTTCAGAGGATACTACACCTTC.